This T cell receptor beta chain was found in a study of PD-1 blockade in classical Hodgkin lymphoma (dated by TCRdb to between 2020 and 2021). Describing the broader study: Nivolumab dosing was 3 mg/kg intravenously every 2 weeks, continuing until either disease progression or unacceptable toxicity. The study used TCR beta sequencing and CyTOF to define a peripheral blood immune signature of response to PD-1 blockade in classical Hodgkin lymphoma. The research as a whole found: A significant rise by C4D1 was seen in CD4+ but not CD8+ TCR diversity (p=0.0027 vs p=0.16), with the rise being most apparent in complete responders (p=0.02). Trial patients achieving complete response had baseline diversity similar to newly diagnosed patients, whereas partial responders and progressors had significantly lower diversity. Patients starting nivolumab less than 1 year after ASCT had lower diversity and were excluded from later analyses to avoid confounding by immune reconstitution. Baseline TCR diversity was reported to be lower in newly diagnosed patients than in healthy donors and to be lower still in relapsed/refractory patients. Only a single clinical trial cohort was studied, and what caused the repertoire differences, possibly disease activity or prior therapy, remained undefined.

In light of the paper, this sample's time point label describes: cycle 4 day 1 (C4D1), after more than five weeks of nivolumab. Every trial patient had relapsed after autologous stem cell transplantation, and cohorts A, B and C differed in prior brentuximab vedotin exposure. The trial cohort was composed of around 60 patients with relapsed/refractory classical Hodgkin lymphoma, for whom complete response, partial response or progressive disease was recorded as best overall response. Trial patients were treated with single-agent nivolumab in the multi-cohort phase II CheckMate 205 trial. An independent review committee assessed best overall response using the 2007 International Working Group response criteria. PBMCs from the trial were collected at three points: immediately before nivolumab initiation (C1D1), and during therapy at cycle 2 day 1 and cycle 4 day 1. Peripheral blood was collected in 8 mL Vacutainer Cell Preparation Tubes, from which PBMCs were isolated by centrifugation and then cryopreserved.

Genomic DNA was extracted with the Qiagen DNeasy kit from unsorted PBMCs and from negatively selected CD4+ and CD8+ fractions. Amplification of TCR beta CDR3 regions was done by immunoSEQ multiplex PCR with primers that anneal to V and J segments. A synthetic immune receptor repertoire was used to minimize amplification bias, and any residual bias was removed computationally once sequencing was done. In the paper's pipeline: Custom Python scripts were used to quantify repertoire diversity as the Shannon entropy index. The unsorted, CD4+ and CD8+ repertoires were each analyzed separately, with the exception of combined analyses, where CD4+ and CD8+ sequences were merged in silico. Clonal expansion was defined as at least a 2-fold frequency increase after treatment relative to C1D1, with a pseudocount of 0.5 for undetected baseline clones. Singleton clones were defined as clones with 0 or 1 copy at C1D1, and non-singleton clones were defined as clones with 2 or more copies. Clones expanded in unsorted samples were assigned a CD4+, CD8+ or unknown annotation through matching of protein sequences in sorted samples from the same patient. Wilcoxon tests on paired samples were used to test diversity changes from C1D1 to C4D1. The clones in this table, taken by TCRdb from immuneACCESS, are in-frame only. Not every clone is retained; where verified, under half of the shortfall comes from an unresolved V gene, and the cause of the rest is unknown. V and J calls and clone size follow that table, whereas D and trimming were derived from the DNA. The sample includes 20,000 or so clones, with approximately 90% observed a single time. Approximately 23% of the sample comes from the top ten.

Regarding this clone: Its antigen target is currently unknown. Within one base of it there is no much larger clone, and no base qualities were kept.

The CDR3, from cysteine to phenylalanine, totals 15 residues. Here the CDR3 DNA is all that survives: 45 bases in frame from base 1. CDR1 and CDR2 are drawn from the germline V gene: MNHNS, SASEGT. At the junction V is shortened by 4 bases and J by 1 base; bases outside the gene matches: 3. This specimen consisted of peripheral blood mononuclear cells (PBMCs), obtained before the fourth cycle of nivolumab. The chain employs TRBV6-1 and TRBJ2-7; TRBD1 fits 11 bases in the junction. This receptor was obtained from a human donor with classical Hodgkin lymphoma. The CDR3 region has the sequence CASSARDRGSYEQYF. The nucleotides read TGTGCCAGCAGTGCCCGGGACAGGGGGTCCTACGAGCAGTACTTC.